This T cell receptor beta chain was identified in a study of blood T cell repertoires in COVID-19 (dated by TCRdb to about 2020). Regarding the study in general: Samples from collaborators originated in the United States, Italy and Spain and spanned both the acute and convalescent phases of COVID-19. Samples came from the ongoing ImmuneRACE study (first 160 participants) plus 1,254 subjects from 6 global collaborators. Sample metadata almost always included a de-identified subject ID, COVID-19 status, age in years and sex. Where available, HLA class I and class II types were obtained from metadata supplied by the sample provider rather than from assay-based typing. The dataset comprised deeply sampled blood TCRbeta repertoires from subjects exposed to, actively infected with, or recovered from COVID-19. The prospective study material was composed of cDNA or gDNA derived from T cells, B-cell-depleted T cells, or PBMCs. A freely available public database, intended as a resource for researchers studying the immune response to SARS-CoV-2, is where the repertoires were released.

The V end gives up 4 bases and the J end 4 bases, leaving 11 bases in the junction not matched to a gene. Reading from cysteine to phenylalanine, the CDR3 counts 17 amino acids. The CDR3 DNA has 51 bases and is translated from base 1. Taken from the germline V gene (reference sequence), the CDR1 and CDR2 loops are SGHNT and YYREEE. The immunoSEQ Assay, a bias-controlled multiplex PCR, was used to amplify TCRbeta CDR3 regions from genomic DNA. Per the original workflow: The number of nucleated cells in each sample was estimated by amplification of reference gene primers within the assay. To quantify the absolute abundance of each unique TCRbeta CDR3 rearrangement, sequence reads were collapsed and filtered. For each sample, productive Simpson clonality was calculated by taking the square root of Simpson's diversity index across productive rearrangements. TCRdb's version of the immuneACCESS table is confined to in-frame rearrangements and falls short of the full clone set. An unresolved V gene accounts for under half of the shortfall where checked; the remainder is of unknown origin. V and J calls plus clone size are reproduced from that table; the DNA served to infer D and trimming. The sample yields roughly 160,000 clones; under 90% were counted once. The top ten clones comprise 15% to 20% of the sample.

With regard to this clone: It lacks a known antigen. No clone much larger than this one lies a single base away; base qualities are absent.

Participants in the prospective study were aged roughly 18 to 100 years, lived in some 24 United States geographic areas, and enrolled through a virtual design. Cohort assignment in the prospective study relied on participant-reported clinical history from a screening survey and a study questionnaire. Recovered participants in ImmuneRACE Cohort 3 were defined as having two consecutive negative NP/OP PCR tests, clearance from a healthcare professional, or resolution of symptoms. Each participant in the prospective study had whole blood, serum and a nasopharyngeal or oropharyngeal swab collected by mobile phlebotomists. Additional blood draws and questionnaires over an approximately 2-month period could optionally be provided by prospective study participants. Prospective study blood samples were shipped either frozen or at room temperature before DNA extraction. The paper as a whole reports these results and caveats: Clinical and demographic metadata were provided uncurated, with the amount varying by source and participant.

This receptor was taken from a man in his 60s who had recovered from COVID-19. The V and J segments used are TRBV5-4 and TRBJ2-5; TRBD2 matches 12 bases in the middle. The sequencing input was PBMCs or T cells enriched from blood (not recorded which). The sequence in DNA is TGTGCCAGCAGCATTCCCCTAGCGGGAGGGCCCTCAGAGACCCAGTACTTC. This encodes CASSIPLAGGPSETQYF.